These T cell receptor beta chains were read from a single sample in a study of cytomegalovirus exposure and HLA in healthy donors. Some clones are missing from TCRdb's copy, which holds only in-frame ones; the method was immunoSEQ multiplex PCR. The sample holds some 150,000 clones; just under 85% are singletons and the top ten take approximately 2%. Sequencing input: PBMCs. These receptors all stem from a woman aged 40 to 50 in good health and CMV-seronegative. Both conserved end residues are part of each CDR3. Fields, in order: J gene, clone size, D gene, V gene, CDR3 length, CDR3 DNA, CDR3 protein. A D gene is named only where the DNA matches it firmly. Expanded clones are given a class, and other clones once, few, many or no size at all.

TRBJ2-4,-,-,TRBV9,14,TGTGCCAGCAGCGCAGGGGATGCCAAAAACATTCAGTACTTC,CASSAGDAKNIQYF
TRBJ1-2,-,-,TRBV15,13,TGTGCCACCAGCAATTTGGGGGAGGGCGGCTACACCTTC,CATSNLGEGGYTF
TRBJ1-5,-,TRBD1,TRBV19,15,TGTGCCAGTAGCCTCCGCCGACAGGGAGGTCAGCCCCAGCATTTT,CASSLRRQGGQPQHF
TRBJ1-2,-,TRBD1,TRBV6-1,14,TGTGCCAGCAGTACAGGGGGGGGCGCAGATGGCTACACCTTC,CASSTGGGADGYTF
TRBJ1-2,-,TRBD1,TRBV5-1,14,TGCGCCAGCAGCTTGGGAGGGGGCGCTTATGGCTACACCTTC,CASSLGGGAYGYTF
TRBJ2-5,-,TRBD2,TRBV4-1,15,TGCGCCAGCAGCCAAGTTTCGGCGGGGGGGGTTGCCCAGTACTTC,CASSQVSAGGVAQYF
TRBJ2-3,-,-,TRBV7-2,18,TGTGCCAGCAGCCCCAGTCCGAGAGGGCGGGTTGGGACAGATACGCAGTATTTT,CASSPSPRGRVGTDTQYF
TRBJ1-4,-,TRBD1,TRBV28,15,TGTGCCAGCAGTGCCCCCGGGACAGGGAATGAAAAACTGTTTTTT,CASSAPGTGNEKLFF
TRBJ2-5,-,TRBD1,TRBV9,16,TGTGCCAGCAGCGTCATAGGGACAGGGGCGGGAGAGACCCAGTACTTC,CASSVIGTGAGETQYF
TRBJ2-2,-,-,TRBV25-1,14,TGTGCCAGCATGGGGCAGGGGAGCACCGGGGAGCTGTTTTTT,CASMGQGSTGELFF
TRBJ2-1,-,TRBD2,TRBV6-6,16,TGTGCCAGCAGTTACCTACAGACTAGCGGGAGGTATGAGCAGTTCTTC,CASSYLQTSGRYEQFF
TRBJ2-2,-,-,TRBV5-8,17,TGTGCCAGCAGCTTGGAGTGGGGCAACCTAAACACCGGGGAGCTGTTTTTT,CASSLEWGNLNTGELFF
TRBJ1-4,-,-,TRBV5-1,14,TGCGCCAGCAGCTTGGCCGACAATAATGAAAAACTGTTTTTT,CASSLADNNEKLFF
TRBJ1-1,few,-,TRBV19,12,TGTGGCACAGGTTATCAGAACACTGAAGCTTTCTTT,CGTGYQNTEAFF
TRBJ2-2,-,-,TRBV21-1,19,TGTGCCAGCAGCAAAGCTCAGTCTAAGGGGATAGCTAACACCGGGGAGCTGTTTTTT,CASSKAQSKGIANTGELFF
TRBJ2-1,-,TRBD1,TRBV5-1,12,TGCGCCAGCATAGGACAGGGTTATGAGCAGTTCTTC,CASIGQGYEQFF
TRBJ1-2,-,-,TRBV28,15,TGTGCCAGCAGTTTAACTTCGCGAGGACAGTATGGCTACACCTTC,CASSLTSRGQYGYTF
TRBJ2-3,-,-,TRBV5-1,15,TGCGCCAGCAGCTTGGGTCCAGCGGGCACAGATACGCAGTATTTT,CASSLGPAGTDTQYF
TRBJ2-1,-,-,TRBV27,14,TGTGCCAGCAGTTTATTATCGACAGACAATGAGCAGTTCTTC,CASSLLSTDNEQFF
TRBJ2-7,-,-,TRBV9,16,TGTGCCAGCAGCGTAGCTGCGGACAGCTACTCCTACGAGCAGTACTTC,CASSVAADSYSYEQYF
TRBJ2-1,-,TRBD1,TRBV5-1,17,TGCGCCAGCAGCTCGGACAGGGGTATAAGGTTATACAATGAGCAGTTCTTC,CASSSDRGIRLYNEQFF
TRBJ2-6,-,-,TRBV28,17,TGTGCCAGCAGGAGTGACAGGCCCAACACAGGGGCCAACGTCCTGACTTTC,CASRSDRPNTGANVLTF
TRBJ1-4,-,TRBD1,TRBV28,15,TGTGCCAGCAGTTTATGGGGACAGTTTAATGAAAAACTGTTTTTT,CASSLWGQFNEKLFF
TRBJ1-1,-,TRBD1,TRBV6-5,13,TGTGCCAGCAGGACAGGGGAAGGTCCTGAAGCTTTCTTT,CASRTGEGPEAFF
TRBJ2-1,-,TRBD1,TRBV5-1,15,TGCGCCAGCAGGGAGAGACAGGGGGCCCACAATGAGCAGTTCTTC,CASRERQGAHNEQFF
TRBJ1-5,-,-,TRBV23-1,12,TGCGCCAGCAGTCATTGGGCGAAGCCCCAGCATTTT,CASSHWAKPQHF
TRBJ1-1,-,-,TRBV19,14,TGTGCCAGTAGTACTGGCTTCCCGAACACTGAAGCTTTCTTT,CASSTGFPNTEAFF
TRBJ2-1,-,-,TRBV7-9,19,TGTGCCAGCAGCTTAGGCCCCCTTTGGGCGGGGTTGTCCCGTCGTGAGCAGTTCTTC,CASSLGPLWAGLSRREQFF
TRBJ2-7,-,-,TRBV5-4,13,TGTGCCACCCAGCCGGGACACTCCTACGAGCAGTACTTC,CATQPGHSYEQYF
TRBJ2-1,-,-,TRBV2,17,TGTGCCAGCAGTTACGACTCCAACATCCCCCTTTACAATGAGCAGTTCTTC,CASSYDSNIPLYNEQFF
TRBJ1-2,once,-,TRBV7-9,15,TGTGCCAGCAGCTTAGCCCCAGGGATCGACTATGGCTACACCTTC,CASSLAPGIDYGYTF
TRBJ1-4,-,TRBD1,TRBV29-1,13,TGCAGCGTTGGCGGGACAGGGAATGAAAAACTGTTTTTT,CSVGGTGNEKLFF
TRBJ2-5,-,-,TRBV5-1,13,TGCGCCAGCAGCTTGAACAGTATGGAGACCCAGTACTTC,CASSLNSMETQYF
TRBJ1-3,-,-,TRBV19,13,TGTGCCAGCCAAGCTCGCTCTGGAAACACCATATATTTT,CASQARSGNTIYF
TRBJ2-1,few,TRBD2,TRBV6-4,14,TGTGCCAGCAGTGGGGGACTAGCGGGAGGTGAGCAGTTCTTC,CASSGGLAGGEQFF
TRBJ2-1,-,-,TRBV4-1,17,TGCGCCAGCAGCCACGGCGACAGGCCAACAATCTACAATGAGCAGTTCTTC,CASSHGDRPTIYNEQFF